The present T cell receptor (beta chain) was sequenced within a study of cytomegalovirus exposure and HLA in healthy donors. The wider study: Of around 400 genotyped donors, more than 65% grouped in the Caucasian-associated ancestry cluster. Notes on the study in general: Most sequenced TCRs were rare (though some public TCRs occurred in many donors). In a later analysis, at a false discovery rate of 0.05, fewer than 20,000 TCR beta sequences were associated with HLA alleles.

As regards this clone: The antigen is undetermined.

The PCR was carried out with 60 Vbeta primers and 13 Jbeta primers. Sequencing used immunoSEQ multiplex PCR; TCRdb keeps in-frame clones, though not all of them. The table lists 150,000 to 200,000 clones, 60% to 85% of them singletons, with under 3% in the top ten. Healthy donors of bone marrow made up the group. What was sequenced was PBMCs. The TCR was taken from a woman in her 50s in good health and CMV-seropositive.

The CDR3 nucleotides are TGTGCCAGCAGTTACACATGGGGGGGCCACAATGAGCAGTTCTTC. Its translation: CASSYTWGGHNEQFF. This rearrangement joins TRBV6-5 to TRBJ2-1, with TRBD2 as a possible D gene (7 bases). The germline V gene has CDR1 MNHEY and CDR2 SVGAGI. This CDR3 comprises 15 residues. Trimming removed 2 bases from V and 5 bases from J, with 13 bases in between.